This TCR beta chain came from a study of blood T cell repertoires in COVID-19. Produced via immunoSEQ multiplex PCR; TCRdb's table is partial and in-frame only. The sample consists of fewer than 250,000 clones, roughly 90% of them appearing once. V gave up 0 bases and J gave up 5 bases, with 12 bases separating them. CDR3 length: 15 amino acids. In germline, CDR1 is SGDLS, CDR2 YYNGEE. Material for sequencing was peripheral blood. This clonotype was sampled from a man in his 60s with COVID-19, enrolled during active disease. This chain joins TRBV9 and TRBJ2-4; possible D gene TRBD2, 6 bases. CDR3 nucleotides: TGTGCCAGCAGCGTAGGACTTGGAGGGCAAAACATTCAGTACTTC. Its translation: CASSVGLGGQNIQYF.